This TCR beta chain was documented in a study of T cell changes during pregnancy in multiple sclerosis. V shed 5 bases and J shed 0 bases, with 10 bases lying between them. CDR1 SQVTM and CDR2 ANQGSEA come from the germline V gene. The CDR3 is made up of 13 amino acids. Sequencing used immunoSEQ multiplex PCR; TCRdb keeps in-frame clones, though not all of them. The sample lists about 88,000 clones, roughly nine tenths occurring once. The sequence came from a female donor with multiple sclerosis, enrolled in a pregnancy study. The V and J genes are TRBV29-1 and TRBJ1-1; perhaps TRBD1 as D (5 bases). The specimen was peripheral blood, collected in the first trimester of pregnancy. The CDR3 sequence is CSVLRGLNTEAFF. Here the CDR3 DNA reads TGCAGCGTTTTACGGGGGTTGAACACTGAAGCTTTCTTT.